These 29 T cell receptor beta chains were sequenced from one sample in a study of cytomegalovirus exposure and HLA in healthy donors. It was with 60 Vbeta and 13 Jbeta primers that the PCR ran. Using immunoSEQ multiplex PCR, the repertoire was profiled, and TCRdb retains in-frame clones only, with some absent. This table holds approximately 150,000 clones, under 90% found once. The source material was PBMCs. These receptors originate from a man aged 25-45 years in good health and CMV-seronegative.

CDR3: CASGAWGGSNTEAFF. DNA of the CDR3: TGTGCCAGCGGCGCTTGGGGGGGTTCGAACACTGAAGCTTTCTTT. The rearrangement joins TRBV27 to TRBJ1-1; D may be TRBD1 (5 bases). The V gene lost 8 bases and the J gene lost 1 base, with 17 bases spanning the gap. CDR1 and CDR2 from the germline V gene are MNHEY and SMNVEV (reference sequence). This CDR3 is built from 15 residues.

This chain joins TRBV7-9 and TRBJ1-2, with D hard to call. The germline V and J ends were trimmed by 1 base and 8 bases, with 14 bases remaining between them. Germline-derived CDR1 and CDR2 are SEHNR and FQNEAQ (reference sequence). The CDR3 is 14 amino acids. In DNA form, the CDR3 reads TGTGCCAGCAGCTTAGTAGATTCCTCACTGGGCTACACCTTC. Amino acid sequence: CASSLVDSSLGYTF. The variable domain in full, with the rest retrieved from reference TRBV7-9 and TRBJ1-2, is DTGVSQNPRHKITKRGQNVTFRCDPISEHNRLYWYRQTLGQGPEFLTYFQNEAQLEKSRLLSDRFSAERPKGSFSTLEIQRTEQGDSAMYLCASSLVDSSLGYTFGSGTRLTVV.

The chain uses TRBV19 and TRBJ2-7, with TRBD1 identical over 8 bases. Per germline, CDR1 LNHDA and CDR2 SQIVND (reference sequence). With V trimmed by 9 bases and J by 3 bases, 13 bases remained unmatched. The CDR3 has 15 amino acids. The CDR3 nucleotides read TGTGCCAGCTCTGGACAGGGTGAGGGCGGCTACGAGCAGTACTTC. Its protein product is CASSGQGEGGYEQYF.

J is TRBJ1-1 and V is TRBV6-6, with D unresolved. Germline-derived CDR1 and CDR2 are MNHNY and SVGAGI (reference sequence). The germline V and J ends were trimmed by 6 bases and 10 bases, with 12 bases remaining between them. The CDR3 consists of 11 residues. Written as DNA, the CDR3 is TGTGCCAGCAGCCCCGGGAGTGGAGCTTTCTTT. Amino acids: CASSPGSGAFF.

This clone turned up a few times. V and J are TRBV9 and TRBJ2-2; TRBD2 might be the D (6 bases). CDR1 is SGDLS and CDR2 is YYNGEE in the germline V gene. Trimming stripped 4 bases from V and 5 bases from J, with 15 bases between. CDR3 length: 15 amino acids. Here the CDR3 DNA reads TGTGCCAGCAGCCCCTTACGAGGGAGGACCGGGGAGCTGTTTTTT. This gives the protein CASSPLRGRTGELFF. Variable domain in full (rest from reference TRBV9 and TRBJ2-2): DSGVTQTPKHLITATGQRVTLRCSPRSGDLSVYWYQQSLDQGLQFLIQYYNGEERAKGNILERFSAQQFPDLHSELNLSSLELGDSALYFCASSPLRGRTGELFFGEGSRLTVL.

The count of this clone is one. The chain couples TRBV20-1 to TRBJ1-1; a possible D gene is TRBD1 (6 bases). CDR1 is DFQATT, CDR2 SNEGSKA, per germline (reference sequence). V was cut by 3 bases and J by 11 bases, with 13 bases left in between. The CDR3 covers 11 residues. Here the CDR3 DNA reads TGCAGTGCTAGCCAACAGGGTCTCGCTTTCTTT. Amino acids: CSASQQGLAFF.

The rearrangement uses TRBV15 and TRBJ2-2, with 7 bases fitting TRBD2. CDR1 is LNHNV and CDR2 is YYDKDF in the germline V gene (reference sequence). Losses at the gene ends were 8 bases for V and 3 bases for J; bases not matched to a gene: 15. The CDR3 covers 17 residues. The CDR3 nucleotides are TGTGCCACCGGAAGAACTCGGGAGCTAGCGGACACCGGGGAGCTGTTTTTT. Translating it yields CATGRTRELADTGELFF. The full variable domain, in which reference TRBV15 and TRBJ2-2 provide the parts outside the CDR3, is DAMVIQNPRYQVTQFGKPVTLSCSQTLNHNVMYWYQQKSSQAPKLLFHYYDKDFNNEADTPDNFQSRRPNTSFCFLDIRSPGLGDTAMYLCATGRTRELADTGELFFGEGSRLTVL.

J is TRBJ2-2 and V is TRBV5-1; 9 nucleotides match TRBD2. This CDR3 spans 16 amino acids. CDR1 and CDR2 from the germline V gene are SGHRS and YFSETQ. The junction had 2 bases not matched to a gene; V was cut back by 1 base and J by 1 base. The CDR3 is CASSLQAGGNTGELFF. CDR3 sequence (DNA): TGCGCCAGCAGCTTGCAAGCGGGAGGGAACACCGGGGAGCTGTTTTTT.

The CDR3 DNA reads as TGTGCCAGCTCACCCGACAGGGAACCCTATGGCTACACCTTC. Translation: CASSPDREPYGYTF. This sequence joins TRBV18 and TRBJ1-2; 7 bases are a match to TRBD1. Germline CDR1 and CDR2: KGHSH and LQKENI. The length of the CDR3 is 14 residues. Trimming took 3 bases from V and 4 from J; bases not matched to a gene: 5.

The CDR3 DNA follows: TGTGCCAGCACCCCAACTCGGGACAGGATCTATGGCTACACCTTC. Translation: CASTPTRDRIYGYTF. The chain combines TRBV27 with TRBJ1-2, with 8 bases matching TRBD1. This CDR3 spans 15 amino acids. V gave up 7 bases and J gave up 4 bases; unmatched junction bases: 11. The germline gives CDR1 MNHEY, CDR2 SMNVEV (reference sequence).

The chain is built from TRBV30 and TRBJ2-1, with TRBD2 matching 7 bases. Germline V gives CDR1 GTSNPN, CDR2 SVGIG (reference sequence). The ends lost 0 bases at V and 10 bases at J; junction bases unmatched: 9. The CDR3 length is 14 residues. The chain's CDR3 is CAWSVHRLAAEQFF. The CDR3 nucleotides are TGTGCCTGGAGTGTACATAGGCTAGCGGCCGAGCAGTTCTTC. The full variable domain, in which reference TRBV30 and TRBJ2-1 provide the parts outside the CDR3, is SQTIHQWPATLVQPVGSPLSLECTVEGTSNPNLYWYRQAAGRGLQLLFYSVGIGQISSEVPQNLSASRPQDRQFILSSKKLLLSDSGFYLCAWSVHRLAAEQFFGPGTRLTVL.

The chain couples TRBV14 to TRBJ2-2; D call uncertain. V was pared by 1 base and J by 6 bases, with 9 bases between. The germline CDR1 and CDR2 sequences are SGHDN and FVKESK. This CDR3 spans 14 amino acids. The CDR3 sequence is CASSQGRPAGELFF. The CDR3 bases are TGTGCCAGCAGCCAAGGGCGGCCGGCCGGGGAGCTGTTTTTT.

The rearrangement joins TRBV5-5 to TRBJ1-1, with a weak D call TRBD1 (6 bases). The CDR3 sequence is 15 residues long. Trimming removed 0 bases at V and 4 bases at J, with 13 bases between. The germline gives CDR1 SGHKS, CDR2 YYEKEE (reference sequence). The CDR3 loop is CASSLVGGASTEAFF. In DNA form, the CDR3 reads TGTGCCAGCAGCTTGGTTGGGGGCGCTTCCACTGAAGCTTTCTTT.

This clone occurred once. In DNA, the CDR3 is TGTGCCAGCAGCTTAAGGCGGACAGGGGAGACCCAGTACTTC. This translates into CASSLRRTGETQYF. The chain couples TRBV7-2 to TRBJ2-5; TRBD1 aligns across 8 bases. The CDR3 totals 14 residues. Germline V gene lookup returns CDR1 SGHTA and CDR2 FQGNSA. Trimming cost V 2 bases and J 5 bases; bases outside gene matches: 4.

This clone turned up a few times. The rearrangement joins TRBV6-5 to TRBJ1-5, with 9 bases identical to TRBD1. CDR3 size: 13 residues. Germline assignment: CDR1 MNHEY and CDR2 SVGAGI. V trimming: 6 bases; J trimming: 5 bases; junction bases outside the gene matches: 2. CDR3 in amino acids: CASRQGADQPQHF. Here the CDR3 DNA reads TGTGCCAGCAGACAGGGGGCTGATCAGCCCCAGCATTTT.

This clone has just a few counts. This chain links TRBV18 with TRBJ2-3; D might be TRBD2 (6 bases). The V end lost 3 bases, the J end lost 6 bases, and 16 bases lay between the germline ends. This CDR3 is 15 amino acids long. The germline gives CDR1 KGHSH, CDR2 LQKENI. CDR3 amino acids: CASSPGPPRGDTQYF. The DNA for the CDR3 is TGTGCCAGCTCACCGGGACCTCCTCGGGGGGATACGCAGTATTTT.

The V and J genes are TRBV6-5 and TRBJ1-2; D ambiguous. From germline, CDR1 is MNHEY and CDR2 SVGAGI. This CDR3 region has 11 residues. The V end lost 6 bases, the J end lost 5 bases, and 7 bases lay between the germline ends. The CDR3 protein is CASSPGYGYTF. CDR3 sequence (DNA): TGTGCCAGCAGCCCGGGGTATGGCTACACCTTC.

CDR3 in DNA: TGTGCCAGCAGAGCCGGGACAGGGGTGGCGGATGAGCAGTTCTTC. This codes for CASRAGTGVADEQFF. The chain couples TRBV5-4 to TRBJ2-1; 10 bases are shared with TRBD1. The V and J ends lost 5 bases and 8 bases, in that order; junction bases with no gene match: 10. CDR3 length: 15 residues. Germline V CDR1 and CDR2: SGHNT, YYREEE (reference sequence).

The V gene is TRBV7-3, the J gene TRBJ2-3; D remains unclear. V gave up 0 bases and J gave up 1 base, with 8 bases separating them. The germline V gene encodes CDR1 SGHTA and CDR2 FQGTGA. CDR3 size: 15 residues. The CDR3 coding sequence is TGTGCCAGCAGCTTAACGTTTTCGGGCACAGATACGCAGTATTTT. Protein product: CASSLTFSGTDTQYF.

V and J are TRBV29-1 and TRBJ2-7, with 11 bases fitting TRBD2. Looked up from germline, CDR1 is SQVTM and CDR2 is ANQGSEA. The CDR3 runs 13 residues. V gave up 5 bases and J gave up 5 bases; unmatched junction bases: 5. CDR3 sequence reads: CSVRLAGRNEQYF. CDR3 bases: TGCAGCGTTAGACTAGCGGGAAGGAACGAGCAGTACTTC.

This sequence joins TRBV27 and TRBJ2-3, with 12 bases matching TRBD1. After removal of 8 bases from V and 7 bases from J, the junction contained 7 bases not matched to a gene. In germline, CDR1 is MNHEY, CDR2 SMNVEV (reference sequence). The CDR3 length is 14 residues. CDR3 residues: CASGRDRGLNTQYF. The CDR3, as DNA: TGTGCCAGCGGCCGGGACAGGGGGCTAAATACGCAGTATTTT.

This chain links TRBV5-1 with TRBJ2-7; D is perhaps TRBD1 (6 bases). The V gene's germline CDR1 is SGHRS and CDR2 YFSETQ. The CDR3 runs 15 residues. The V and J ends lost 0 bases and 2 bases respectively, with 12 bases between them. The CDR3 reads CASSLEAGVPYEQYF. The CDR3 nucleotides are TGCGCCAGCAGCTTGGAGGCAGGGGTTCCCTACGAGCAGTACTTC.

This sequence joins TRBV6-1 and TRBJ1-1; 9 nucleotides agree with TRBD1. The germline V gene has CDR1 MNHNS and CDR2 SASEGT. Germline trimming cut 3 bases from V and 6 bases from J; bases unmatched to any gene: 8. The CDR3 has 15 residues. CDR3 nucleotides: TGTGCCAGCAGTGAGACCGGGACAGGGCGGGCTGAAGCTTTCTTT. Translation: CASSETGTGRAEAFF.

The chain carries TRBV7-8 and TRBJ1-1; D possibly corresponds to TRBD1 (5 bases). CDR1 is SGHVS and CDR2 is FQNEAQ in the germline V gene. V lost 5 bases, J lost 2 bases, and 15 bases lay in between. This CDR3 region has 15 residues. The CDR3 nucleotides read TGTGCCAGCAGCGGGCAGGGCAGAAGAAACACTGAAGCTTTCTTT. Translation gives CASSGQGRRNTEAFF.

V gene TRBV7-2 combines with J gene TRBJ1-5; no clear D gene. CDR1 SGHTA and CDR2 FQGNSA come from the germline V gene. This CDR3 comprises 12 residues. Trimming took 3 bases from V and 5 from J, leaving 5 bases between them. CDR3 protein: CASSFLHQPQHF. The DNA of the CDR3 is TGTGCCAGCAGCTTCCTACATCAGCCCCAGCATTTT.

This chain connects TRBV11-3 to TRBJ2-1; D possibly corresponds to TRBD2 (5 bases). The V and J ends lost 5 bases and 5 bases respectively, with 10 bases between them. The CDR3 runs 13 residues. Germline assignment: CDR1 SGHNT and CDR2 YENEEA. CDR3 amino acids: CASSLRVHNEQFF. The CDR3 region has the DNA TGTGCCAGCAGCCTGAGGGTCCACAATGAGCAGTTCTTC.

The chain employs TRBV27 and TRBJ2-3, with D tentatively TRBD2 (5 bases). Per the germline V gene, CDR1 is MNHEY and CDR2 is SMNVEV (reference sequence). This CDR3 is 13 amino acids long. The V and J ends lost 5 bases and 0 bases respectively, with 6 bases between them. The CDR3 nucleotides read TGTGCCAGCAGTACGGGAAGCACAGATACGCAGTATTTT. Encoded protein: CASSTGSTDTQYF.

This chain links TRBV27 with TRBJ1-5; no definite D call. Germline CDR1 and CDR2: MNHEY and SMNVEV (reference sequence). V was shortened by 2 bases and J by 2 bases, with 4 bases between the two germline ends. The CDR3 totals 13 residues. The CDR3 loop is CASSLRGNQPQHF. CDR3 sequence (DNA): TGTGCCAGCAGTTTACGCGGCAATCAGCCCCAGCATTTT.

The rearrangement links TRBV6-5 to TRBJ1-2, with D possibly TRBD1 on 6 matching bases. CDR3 size: 13 residues. Per the germline V gene, CDR1 is MNHEY and CDR2 is SVGAGI. Trimming pared 3 bases from V and 7 bases from J, leaving 12 bases between. The CDR3 region has the DNA TGTGCCAGCAGTTATGCGGGGGCAAGTGGCTACACCTTC. Translation: CASSYAGASGYTF.